The 19 T cell receptor beta chains reported below all come from one sample, sequenced in a study of T cell responses to AZD1222 COVID-19 vaccine. Using immunoSEQ multiplex PCR, the repertoire was profiled, and TCRdb retains in-frame clones only, with some absent. This sample yields approximately 130,000 clones, of which around 92% are seen a single time; 1.1% belongs to the top ten. The material sequenced was peripheral blood, taken on day 0 of AZD1222 vaccination. These receptors came from an adult in good health.

This CDR3 is CASSLGYTSGSSGELFF. CDR3 coding DNA: TGTGCCAGCAGCTTAGGTTATACTAGCGGGAGCTCCGGGGAGCTGTTTTTT. The V and J genes are TRBV7-9 and TRBJ2-2, with TRBD2 identical over 11 bases. V lost 1 base, J lost 6 bases, and 7 bases stayed unmatched. The CDR3 totals 17 residues. The germline V gene encodes CDR1 SEHNR and CDR2 FQNEAQ (reference sequence). Drawing the rest from reference TRBV7-9 and TRBJ2-2, the complete variable domain is DTGVSQNPRHKITKRGQNVTFRCDPISEHNRLYWYRQTLGQGPEFLTYFQNEAQLEKSRLLSDRFSAERPKGSFSTLEIQRTEQGDSAMYLCASSLGYTSGSSGELFFGEGSRLTVL.

The sample holds one count of this clone. V is TRBV6-5 and J is TRBJ1-1; weak D call: TRBD1 (6 bases). CDR1 is MNHEY, CDR2 SVGAGI, per germline. The germline V and J ends were trimmed by 4 bases and 1 base, with 10 bases remaining between them. The CDR3 spans 14 residues. The CDR3 is CASSSQTGNTEAFF. CDR3 coding DNA: TGTGCCAGCAGTTCCCAGACAGGGAACACTGAAGCTTTCTTT.

This chain joins TRBV28 and TRBJ2-3; D unresolved. Germline V gene data show CDR1 as MDHEN and CDR2 as SYDVKM. Trimming cost V 7 bases and J 0 bases, with 8 bases left between them. CDR3 length: 13 residues. CDR3 amino acids: CASKLQSTDTQYF. CDR3 nucleotide sequence: TGTGCCAGCAAGTTACAAAGCACAGATACGCAGTATTTT. The variable domain in full, with the rest retrieved from reference TRBV28 and TRBJ2-3, is DVKVTQSSRYLVKRTGEKVFLECVQDMDHENMFWYRQDPGLGLRLIYFSYDVKMKEKGDIPEGYSVSREKKERFSLILESASTNQTSMYLCASKLQSTDTQYFGPGTRLTVL.

This sequence joins TRBV20-1 and TRBJ1-2; maybe TRBD1 (5 bases). Germline CDR1 and CDR2: DFQATT and SNEGSKA (reference sequence). V was shortened by 5 bases and J by 8 bases, with 12 bases between the two germline ends. CDR3 size: 11 residues. The CDR3 DNA follows: TGCAGTGCTGACCTGAGGGGCGGCTACACCTTC. It encodes CSADLRGGYTF.

The chain joins TRBV29-1 to TRBJ1-3; D is possibly TRBD1 (5 bases). Trimming shortened V by 7 bases and J by 2 bases, and 12 bases separated the two germline ends. Germline lookup yields CDR1 SQVTM and CDR2 ANQGSEA. This CDR3 contains 13 residues. The CDR3 sequence is CSAVPGTGNTIYF. CDR3 DNA sequence: TGCAGCGCGGTGCCAGGGACTGGAAACACCATATATTTT. Together with reference TRBV29-1 and TRBJ1-3, the CDR3 gives the full variable domain: SAVISQKPSRDICQRGTSLTIQCQVDSQVTMMFWYRQQPGQSLTLIATANQGSEATYESGFVIDKFPISRPNLTFSTLTVSNMSPEDSSIYLCSAVPGTGNTIYFGEGSWLTVV.

This clone was detected a few times. The chain links TRBV5-4 to TRBJ1-5; D ambiguous. This CDR3 is 13 amino acids long. Trimming left V 2 bases short and J 0 bases short, with 3 bases between. Germline V gives CDR1 SGHNT, CDR2 YYREEE (reference sequence). CDR3 sequence reads: CASSFGSNQPQHF. Here the CDR3 DNA reads TGTGCCAGCAGCTTCGGTAGCAATCAGCCCCAGCATTTT.

The rearrangement joins TRBV18 to TRBJ2-7, with D unresolved. This CDR3 is 14 amino acids long. Per germline, CDR1 KGHSH and CDR2 LQKENI. The V and J ends lost 4 bases and 2 bases respectively, with 12 bases between them. The CDR3 DNA follows: TGTGCCAGCTCACTCCCGGGTCTAGCCTACGAGCAGTACTTC. Amino acids: CASSLPGLAYEQYF.

The chain employs TRBV28 and TRBJ2-3; D unclear. The CDR3 sequence is 15 residues long. V was shortened by 4 bases and J by 4 bases, with 15 bases between the two germline ends. Germline-derived CDR1 and CDR2 are MDHEN and SYDVKM. CDR3 in amino acids: CASSSRNRRADTQYF. The DNA of the CDR3 is TGTGCCAGCAGTTCTCGGAACCGACGGGCAGATACGCAGTATTTT.

The rearrangement uses TRBV6-5 and TRBJ2-5, with TRBD2 matching over 7 bases. The length of the CDR3 is 13 residues. The V segment lost 4 bases and the J segment 4 bases; nucleotides outside the gene matches: 3. Germline V gene sequence: CDR1 MNHEY, CDR2 SVGAGI. The CDR3: CASSWGGGETQYF. The CDR3 DNA sequence: TGTGCCAGCAGTTGGGGGGGAGGAGAGACCCAGTACTTC.

The count of this clone is one. At one end, the junction sequence differs from germline, possibly due to a read error. This chain uses TRBV7-8 with TRBJ1-5; D perhaps matches TRBD1 (5 bases). The CDR3 consists of 15 residues. CDR1 and CDR2 (germline): SGHVS, FQNEAQ. CDR3 sequence (DNA): TGTGCCAGCTGCTTACTCCGAGGGGAACGTCAGCCCCAGCATTTT. It is translated as CASCLLRGERQPQHF.

V is TRBV11-3 and J is TRBJ2-1, with D maybe TRBD2 (6 bases). The germline V and J ends were trimmed by 5 bases and 4 bases, with 12 bases remaining between them. This CDR3 spans 14 amino acids. Germline-derived CDR1 and CDR2 are SGHNT and YENEEA. CDR3 sequence reads: CASSVASAYNEQFF. CDR3 bases: TGTGCCAGCAGCGTAGCTAGCGCGTACAATGAGCAGTTCTTC.

The CDR3 DNA is TGTGCCAGCAGCCAAGATGGTTCGAGGGAGACCCAGTACTTC. This sequence encodes CASSQDGSRETQYF. The chain has TRBV3-1 (or the pseudogene TRBV3-2) and TRBJ2-5; D not certain. CDR1 and CDR2 from the germline V gene are LGHDT and YNNKEL (reference sequence). The V and J ends lost 0 bases and 5 bases respectively, with 10 bases between them. CDR3 length: 14 amino acids.

The chain couples TRBV4-1 to TRBJ2-6, with D perhaps matching TRBD2 (5 bases). Germline V gene sequence: CDR1 MGHRA, CDR2 YSYEKL. The germline V and J ends were trimmed by 4 bases and 0 bases, with 10 bases remaining between them. The CDR3 spans 16 residues. The CDR3 spells CASSPRGFSGANVLTF. The CDR3 region has the DNA TGCGCCAGCAGCCCCCGGGGATTCTCTGGGGCCAACGTCCTGACTTTC.

The gene calls are TRBV14 and TRBJ2-7, with D perhaps matching TRBD1 (5 bases). Trimming left V 1 base short and J 2 bases short, with 9 bases between. The CDR3 contains 14 residues. CDR1 and CDR2 (germline): SGHDN, FVKESK. CDR3 bases: TGTGCCAGCAGCCAAGGACAGCTAGCCTACGAGCAGTACTTC. The encoded protein is CASSQGQLAYEQYF.

V gene TRBV9 combines with J gene TRBJ2-2; D might be TRBD2 (6 bases). In germline, CDR1 is SGDLS, CDR2 YYNGEE. The CDR3 extends over 18 amino acids. Trimming took off 2 bases at V and 4 bases at J, with 21 bases between the two ends. CDR3 amino acids: CASSVEGRGLTSTGELFF. The CDR3 DNA reads TGTGCCAGCAGCGTGGAGGGAAGGGGCCTAACAAGCACCGGGGAGCTGTTTTTT.

The table lists this clone with a count of one. The chain carries TRBV3-1 (or the pseudogene TRBV3-2) and TRBJ2-7, with 8 bases identical to TRBD1. This CDR3 has 13 amino acids. Unmatched junction bases numbered 3, after V lost 3 bases and J lost 5 bases. Germline CDR1 and CDR2: LGHDT and YNNKEL (reference sequence). In DNA form, the CDR3 reads TGTGCCAGCAGCCATCGGACAGGGAACGAGCAGTACTTC. It yields the protein CASSHRTGNEQYF.

The chain carries TRBV5-5 and TRBJ2-1; no clear D. The CDR3 runs to 17 residues. Per the germline V gene, CDR1 is SGHKS and CDR2 is YYEKEE (reference sequence). Trimming removed 3 bases at V and 4 bases at J, with 20 bases between. The CDR3 DNA follows: TGTGCCAGCAGCTCCCGGTCTCCCGCTTTACTATACAATGAGCAGTTCTTC. This gives the protein CASSSRSPALLYNEQFF.

This sequence joins TRBV6-5 and TRBJ1-1; D is ambiguous. Per germline, CDR1 MNHEY and CDR2 SVGAGI. The germline V and J ends were trimmed by 0 bases and 3 bases, with 8 bases remaining between them. CDR3 length equals 14 residues. The CDR3 nucleotides are TGTGCCAGCAGTTACTCGATTTATGACACTGAAGCTTTCTTT. Protein: CASSYSIYDTEAFF.

The CDR3 nucleotides are TGCAGCGTTGGTGAAATGACCCAGTACTTC. Its translation: CSVGEMTQYF. The rearrangement joins TRBV29-1 to TRBJ2-5; D is uncertain. The CDR3 consists of 10 residues. The germline CDR1 and CDR2 sequences are SQVTM and ANQGSEA. With 4 bases removed from V and 7 bases from J, the gap between germline ends came to 7 bases.